Listed below are T cell receptor beta chains from one sample, sequenced in a study of T cells in Graves' hyperthyroidism and ophthalmopathy. From the multiplex PCR reads, TCRdb called clonotypes with MiXCR, one entry per CDR3 protein. This table holds roughly 650,000 distinct CDR3 sequences, around 15% found once. The sample comprised blood. The source is a woman in her thirties or forties with Graves' ophthalmopathy. Both conserved end residues are part of each CDR3. D genes are given only for firm matches. Size values are once, few and many counts, or a class for expanded clones, and some rows have none.

D gene	V gene	J gene	clone size	CDR3 DNA	CDR3 protein
NA	TRBV2	TRBJ2-1	many	TGTGCCAGCAGGGGGGTTATTAATGAGCAGTTCTTC	CASRGVINEQFF
NA	TRBV6-1	TRBJ2-6	NA	TGTGCCAGCACCCCCCTAGGTGGGGCCAACGTCCTGACTTTC	CASTPLGGANVLTF
NA	TRBV5-1	TRBJ2-3	many	TGCGCCAGCAGCTTGGAGGCAGATACGCAGTATTTT	CASSLEADTQYF
NA	TRBV12-3/TRBV12-4	TRBJ2-5	NA	TGTGCCAGCAGTTTAGGGGGGTATGGGACGGGCCAAGAGACCCAGTACTTC	CASSLGGYGTGQETQYF
NA	TRBV24-1	TRBJ1-4	NA	TGTGCCACCAGTGATCTGACAGCCTCTAATGAAAAACTGTTTTTT	CATSDLTASNEKLFF
TRBD1	TRBV30	TRBJ1-5	many	TGTGCCTGGAGTGGGGGACAGAATAGCAATCAGCCCCAGCATTTT	CAWSGGQNSNQPQHF
TRBD2	TRBV30	TRBJ2-5	many	TGTGCCTGGAGTGTTGGCAGACGGAGCGGGAGGGTTGAGACCCAGTACTTC	CAWSVGRRSGRVETQYF
NA	TRBV9	TRBJ1-5	NA	TGTGCCAGCAGCGCGGACTCCACTGGGGAGCCCCAGCATTTT	CASSADSTGEPQHF
TRBD1	TRBV28	TRBJ1-5	NA	TGTGCCAGCAGTTTAAAGGGGGCTAGCAATCAGCCCCAGCATTTT	CASSLKGASNQPQHF
NA	TRBV2	TRBJ2-3	once	TGTACCAGCAGTCCTAGGAGTAGCACAGATACGCAGTATTTT	CTSSPRSSTDTQYF
NA	TRBV30	TRBJ1-5	many	TGTGCCTGGAGGGGACGTAGCAATCAGCCCCAGCATTTT	CAWRGRSNQPQHF
NA	TRBV20-1	TRBJ2-4	many	TGCAGTGCTAGGGGGCAGGGGATGAACATTCAGTACTTC	CSARGQGMNIQYF
NA	TRBV7-3	TRBJ2-5	NA	TGTGCCAGCAGCCCTGGGGCAGGGAAACAAGAGACCCAGTACTTC	CASSPGAGKQETQYF
NA	TRBV12-3/TRBV12-4	TRBJ1-4	many	TGTGCCAGCAGCGCCGGGACGATCGCAACTAATGAAAAACTGTTTTTT	CASSAGTIATNEKLFF